These 31 T cell receptor beta chains share one sample of origin, sequenced in a study of blood T cell repertoires in COVID-19. This table comes from immunoSEQ multiplex PCR, and its TCRdb copy is limited to in-frame clones, with some not included. Among roughly 200,000 clones listed, 70% to 90% were seen once. The sequenced material came from peripheral blood. These receptors were taken from a human donor with active or convalescent COVID-19. The donor label of this sample is uncertain.

The rearrangement uses TRBV7-2 and TRBJ2-3; TRBD1 matches at 8 bases. Germline assignment: CDR1 SGHTA and CDR2 FQGNSA. This CDR3 is built from 16 residues. V shed 0 bases, J shed 4 bases, and the junction held 6 bases outside the gene matches. The CDR3 loop is CASSLAGTGRSDTQYF. The CDR3 DNA is TGTGCCAGCAGCTTAGCCGGGACAGGACGGTCAGATACGCAGTATTTT.

The chain combines TRBV4-2 with TRBJ2-6, with 10 nucleotides matching TRBD1. Germline lookup yields CDR1 LGHNA and CDR2 YNFKEQ. The CDR3 loop spans 16 amino acids. Trimming took 3 bases from V and 2 from J; bases not matched to a gene: 1. In nucleotides, the CDR3 is TGTGCCAGCAGCCAGGGACAGGGGACTGGGGCCAACGTCCTGACTTTC. This sequence encodes CASSQGQGTGANVLTF.

This chain uses TRBV19 with TRBJ2-3, with 10 bases matching TRBD1. J gave up 5 bases and V 8 bases, and 7 bases lay outside the gene matches. The CDR3 is 14 amino acids. Germline V gives CDR1 LNHDA, CDR2 SQIVND (reference sequence). The CDR3 bases are TGTGCCAGTGCACCGGGACAGGGGAGAGATACGCAGTATTTT. Its translation: CASAPGQGRDTQYF.

This chain joins TRBV3-1 (or the pseudogene TRBV3-2) and TRBJ1-1; D is perhaps TRBD1 (5 bases). With 5 bases removed from V and 7 bases from J, the gap between germline ends came to 20 bases. CDR1 is LGHDT, CDR2 YNNKEL, per germline (reference sequence). The CDR3 loop spans 15 amino acids. The CDR3 nucleotides are TGTGCCAGCAGCTCCCATGGGACGGGGGTAGGTGAAGCTTTCTTT. Its protein is CASSSHGTGVGEAFF.

Here the CDR3 reads CASSPWTSGGVKDTQYF. CDR3 DNA: TGTGCCAGCAGCCCGTGGACTAGCGGGGGGGTCAAAGATACGCAGTATTTT. This chain joins TRBV7-2 and TRBJ2-3; 15 nucleotides agree with TRBD2. Losses at the gene ends were 5 bases for V and 5 bases for J; bases not matched to a gene: 8. This CDR3 is built from 17 residues. Per the germline V gene, CDR1 is SGHTA and CDR2 is FQGNSA.

The chain joins TRBV18 to TRBJ2-1, with no clear D. The CDR3 has 15 residues. The V end was cut by 6 bases, the J end by 4 bases, with 16 bases between. Looked up from germline, CDR1 is KGHSH and CDR2 is LQKENI. CDR3 DNA: TGTGCCAGCTCGTCCCCCGATGGCGGATACAATGAGCAGTTCTTC. It specifies CASSSPDGGYNEQFF.

This clone was picked up a small number of times. The rearrangement joins TRBV4-2 to TRBJ2-4, with D perhaps matching TRBD1 (6 bases). Germline-derived CDR1 and CDR2 are LGHNA and YNFKEQ. Trimming pared 4 bases from V and 6 bases from J, leaving 16 bases between. This CDR3 spans 15 amino acids. This CDR3 is CASSRDRQGRNIQYF. The CDR3 region has the DNA TGTGCCAGCAGCCGCGACAGGCAGGGGAGAAACATTCAGTACTTC.

This clone was seen ten or more times. V gene TRBV29-1 combines with J gene TRBJ2-1; D is undetermined. The CDR3 length is 13 residues. Germline lookup yields CDR1 SQVTM and CDR2 ANQGSEA. Trimming took off 2 bases at V and 4 bases at J, with 9 bases between the two ends. Written as DNA, the CDR3 is TGCAGCGTTGAAAGCCAGGCTTACAATGAGCAGTTCTTC. This translates into CSVESQAYNEQFF.

V and J are TRBV28 and TRBJ2-7, with a weak D call TRBD1 (6 bases). CDR1 is MDHEN and CDR2 is SYDVKM in the germline V gene. This CDR3 contains 15 residues. V was pared by 5 bases and J by 3 bases, with 17 bases between. DNA for the CDR3: TGTGCCAGCAGTGCCGGGACATCTGTCGTCTACGAGCAGTACTTC. Translation gives CASSAGTSVVYEQYF.

The chain employs TRBV28 and TRBJ2-2; D ambiguous. Between the trimmed V and J ends, which lost 7 bases and 4 bases, there was a span of 7 bases. The CDR3 sequence is 12 residues long. Germline V gene data show CDR1 as MDHEN and CDR2 as SYDVKM. The CDR3 coding sequence is TGTGCCAGCATGTCAGTCACCGGGGAGCTGTTTTTT. Its translation is CASMSVTGELFF.

The table lists this clone with a few counts. This chain connects TRBV10-3 to TRBJ1-6; a weak D match, TRBD1 (6 bases). Looked up from germline, CDR1 is ENHRY and CDR2 is SYGVKD. V was shortened by 5 bases and J by 5 bases, with 16 bases between the two germline ends. There are 16 residues in the CDR3. The CDR3 nucleotides are TGTGCCATCAGTACAGGGATGGGTGTAGATAATTCACCCCTCCACTTT. Amino acids: CAISTGMGVDNSPLHF.

The J gene is TRBJ2-5, the V gene TRBV12-5, with TRBD1 matching over 7 bases. This CDR3 has 15 amino acids. The germline gives CDR1 LGHNT, CDR2 FRNRAP. J lost 0 bases, V lost 0 bases, and 1 base had no gene match. The CDR3 sequence is CASGLVQGYQETQYF. Written as DNA, the CDR3 is TGTGCTAGTGGTTTGGTACAGGGGTACCAAGAGACCCAGTACTTC.

This clone was seen just once. The chain links TRBV19 to TRBJ1-4, with no clear D. V was shortened by 6 bases and J by 8 bases, with 4 bases between the two germline ends. Germline V CDR1 and CDR2: LNHDA, SQIVND (reference sequence). The CDR3 length is 10 residues. The CDR3 region is CASRQEKLFF. In DNA form, the CDR3 reads TGTGCCAGTAGACAGGAAAAACTGTTTTTT.

The rearrangement links TRBV10-2 to TRBJ2-1; tentative D call: TRBD1 (5 bases). The V gene lost 0 bases and the J gene lost 0 bases, with 9 bases spanning the gap. CDR3 length equals 16 residues. CDR1 WSHSY and CDR2 SAAADI come from the germline V gene. CDR3 sequence: CASSESRVSSYNEQFF. CDR3 DNA sequence: TGCGCCAGCAGTGAGTCCAGGGTAAGCTCCTACAATGAGCAGTTCTTC.

V is TRBV6-5 and J is TRBJ1-1, with D tentatively TRBD1 (6 bases). The germline CDR1 and CDR2 sequences are MNHEY and SVGAGI. There are 15 residues in the CDR3. Between the trimmed V and J ends, which lost 6 bases and 5 bases, there was a span of 19 bases. CDR3 in amino acids: CASRIQTGFETEAFF. The CDR3 bases are TGTGCCAGCAGAATCCAAACAGGGTTCGAGACTGAAGCTTTCTTT.

V gene TRBV7-2 combines with J gene TRBJ2-7, with 12 bases fitting TRBD2. Trimming took 5 bases from V and 0 from J; bases not matched to a gene: 2. CDR3 length: 15 amino acids. The germline gives CDR1 SGHTA, CDR2 FQGNSA. The CDR3 sequence is CASSQTSGSSYEQYF. The CDR3, as DNA: TGTGCCAGCAGCCAGACTAGCGGGAGCTCCTACGAGCAGTACTTC.

V and J are TRBV5-5 and TRBJ1-5; a weak D match, TRBD1 (6 bases). The germline CDR1 and CDR2 sequences are SGHKS and YYEKEE (reference sequence). The germline V and J ends were trimmed by 1 base and 7 bases, with 12 bases remaining between them. This CDR3 comprises 14 residues. The CDR3 sequence: CASSLKGGRQPQHF. Here the CDR3 DNA reads TGTGCCAGCAGCTTGAAGGGGGGGAGGCAGCCCCAGCATTTT.

The chain links TRBV4-3 to TRBJ1-2; D may be TRBD1 (5 bases). The CDR3 is made up of 13 amino acids. With 1 base removed from V and 8 bases from J, the gap between germline ends came to 11 bases. Germline CDR1 LGHNA, CDR2 YSLEER. In DNA, the CDR3 is TGCGCCAGCAGCCAAGTGCCTCAGGGAGGCTACACCTTC. Encoded protein: CASSQVPQGGYTF.

This chain connects TRBV11-2 to TRBJ2-7; 7 bases fit TRBD1. Germline V gives CDR1 SGHAT, CDR2 FQNNGV. The V and J ends lost 1 base and 2 bases, in that order; junction bases with no gene match: 5. This CDR3 region has 15 residues. For the CDR3, the DNA is TGTGCCAGCAGCTTAGTTGACAGGGACACCTACGAGCAGTACTTC. It is translated as CASSLVDRDTYEQYF.

The chain has TRBV7-6 and TRBJ2-7, with 7 bases lining up with TRBD1. With V trimmed by 6 bases and J by 5 bases, 19 bases remained unmatched. CDR3 length: 17 amino acids. Germline lookup yields CDR1 SGHVS and CDR2 FNYEAQ. CDR3 sequence (DNA): TGTGCCAGCAGTCTTAGGGGGCACGGGGTTCGGGTCGACGAGCAGTACTTC. Protein sequence: CASSLRGHGVRVDEQYF.

V and J are TRBV9 and TRBJ2-7; 8 bases line up with TRBD2. Per the germline V gene, CDR1 is SGDLS and CDR2 is YYNGEE. The CDR3 contains 16 residues. Unmatched junction bases numbered 8, after V lost 0 bases and J lost 3 bases. As DNA, the CDR3 is TGTGCCAGCAGCGTAGGGCCCAGCGGGAGCTACTACGAGCAGTACTTC. Protein product: CASSVGPSGSYYEQYF.

This chain joins TRBV30 and TRBJ1-4; 8 nucleotides align to TRBD1. Germline loops: CDR1 GTSNPN, CDR2 SVGIG (reference sequence). Germline trimming cut 0 bases from V and 7 bases from J; bases unmatched to any gene: 7. The CDR3 spans 15 residues. The CDR3 region has the DNA TGTGCCTGGAGTGTACTCCACAGGGGGGTTGAAAAACTGTTTTTT. Translated, it gives CAWSVLHRGVEKLFF.

V is TRBV6-2 or TRBV6-3 and J is TRBJ2-1, with a weak D call TRBD1 (5 bases). V shed 2 bases and J shed 5 bases, with 13 bases lying between them. The CDR3 covers 15 residues. CDR1 and CDR2 (germline): MNHEY, SVGEGT. CDR3 amino acids: CASSYRMGRDNEQFF. In DNA form, the CDR3 reads TGTGCCAGCAGTTACAGAATGGGCAGGGACAATGAGCAGTTCTTC.

This chain joins TRBV19 and TRBJ2-3; TRBD2 agrees at 7 bases. After removal of 3 bases from V and 6 bases from J, the junction contained 15 bases not matched to a gene. The CDR3 runs 17 residues. Germline V gives CDR1 LNHDA, CDR2 SQIVND (reference sequence). The CDR3 is CASSMMWPSGAADTQYF. DNA of the CDR3: TGTGCCAGTAGTATGATGTGGCCTAGCGGAGCTGCGGATACGCAGTATTTT.

The V gene is TRBV6-5, the J gene TRBJ2-7; D remains ambiguous. The CDR3 is 13 amino acids. V was pared by 6 bases and J by 2 bases, with 11 bases between. Germline assignment: CDR1 MNHEY and CDR2 SVGAGI. This CDR3 reads CASSSAPAYEQYF. The CDR3 DNA reads TGTGCCAGCAGCTCCGCCCCAGCCTACGAGCAGTACTTC.

This rearrangement joins TRBV4-1 to TRBJ2-5; 7 nucleotides line up with TRBD1. Losses at the gene ends were 2 bases for V and 4 bases for J; bases not matched to a gene: 4. Germline V gene sequence: CDR1 MGHRA, CDR2 YSYEKL. This CDR3 has 14 amino acids. Here the CDR3 DNA reads TGCGCCAGCAGCCAACCAGGGGGTACAGAGACCCAGTACTTC. This gives the protein CASSQPGGTETQYF.

This clone showed up just a few times. The gene calls are TRBV27 and TRBJ2-1, with 9 bases fitting TRBD1. Germline CDR1 is MNHEY and CDR2 is SMNVEV (reference sequence). The CDR3 extends over 15 amino acids. The junction had 11 bases not matched to a gene; V was cut back by 6 bases and J by 8 bases. The DNA for the CDR3 is TGTGCCAGCAGGCCTGGACAGGGGAGAGGCGATGAGCAGTTCTTC. This translates into CASRPGQGRGDEQFF.

This chain joins TRBV29-1 and TRBJ2-1, with 9 nucleotides matching TRBD2. The V segment lost 3 bases and the J segment 5 bases; nucleotides outside the gene matches: 2. Germline V lookup: CDR1 SQVTM, CDR2 ANQGSEA. CDR3 length: 13 amino acids. The CDR3 loop is CSVDGTSHNEQFF. In nucleotides, the CDR3 is TGCAGCGTTGACGGGACTAGCCACAATGAGCAGTTCTTC.

This clone has a handful of counts. The chain uses TRBV7-6 and TRBJ1-4, with 7 bases fitting TRBD1. This CDR3 is built from 15 residues. Trimming cost V 6 bases and J 8 bases; bases outside gene matches: 12. Germline CDR1 reads SGHVS; CDR2 reads FNYEAQ. Here the CDR3 reads CASSLITGVEEKLFF. The CDR3 DNA reads as TGTGCCAGCAGTCTAATTACAGGGGTTGAGGAAAAACTGTTTTTT.

Many counts were recorded for this clone. The CDR3 loop reads CASKSQAFSGANVLTF. CDR3 in DNA: TGTGCCAGTAAATCCCAGGCTTTCTCTGGGGCCAACGTCCTGACTTTC. The rearrangement uses TRBV19 and TRBJ2-6; no firm D call. CDR3 length: 16 residues. Germline V CDR1 and CDR2: LNHDA, SQIVND (reference sequence). The germline V and J ends were trimmed by 7 bases and 0 bases, with 13 bases remaining between them.

This clone appeared a single time. This sequence joins TRBV9 and TRBJ2-2, with D perhaps matching TRBD1 (5 bases). The ends were cut back, 2 bases at V and 2 bases at J, with 7 bases in the middle. In germline, CDR1 is SGDLS, CDR2 YYNGEE. This CDR3 has 14 residues. The CDR3 sequence is CASSVRTNTGELFF. CDR3 nucleotides: TGTGCCAGCAGCGTCCGGACAAACACCGGGGAGCTGTTTTTT.